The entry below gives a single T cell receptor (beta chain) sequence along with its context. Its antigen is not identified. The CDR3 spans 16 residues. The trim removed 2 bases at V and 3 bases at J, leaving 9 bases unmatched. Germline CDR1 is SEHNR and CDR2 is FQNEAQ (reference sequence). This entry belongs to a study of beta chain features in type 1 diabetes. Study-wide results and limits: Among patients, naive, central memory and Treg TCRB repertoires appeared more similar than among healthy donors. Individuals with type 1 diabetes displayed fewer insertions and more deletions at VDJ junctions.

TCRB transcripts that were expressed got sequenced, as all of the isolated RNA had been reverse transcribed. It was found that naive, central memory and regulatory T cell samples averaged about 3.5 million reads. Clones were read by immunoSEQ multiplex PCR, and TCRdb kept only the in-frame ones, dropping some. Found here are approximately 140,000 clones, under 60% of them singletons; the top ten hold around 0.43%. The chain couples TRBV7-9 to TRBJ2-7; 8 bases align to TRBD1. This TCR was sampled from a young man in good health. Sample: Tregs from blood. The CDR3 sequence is CASSLLMGTGFYEQYF. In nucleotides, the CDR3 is TGTGCCAGCAGCTTATTAATGGGGACAGGATTCTACGAGCAGTACTTC.